A selection of T cell receptor beta chains follows, all from one sample in a study of a mutant IDH1 vaccine in newly diagnosed glioma. This table comes from immunoSEQ multiplex PCR, and its TCRdb copy is limited to in-frame clones, with some not included. The data contain about 38,000 clones, around nine tenths of them singletons. This specimen consisted of PBMCs, obtained from a glioma patient treated with radiotherapy, temozolomide or both. These receptors came from a man younger than 35 with glioma. The CDR3 runs from the conserved cysteine through the conserved F or W. The D gene is left open where the match is weak. A clone size is listed for some rows: how often the clone was seen (once, few, many), or a class if it is expanded.

>TRBV7-9|-|TRBJ1-2|TRBD1
TGTGCCAGCAGCTACCTGACAGGGCCAAACTATGGCTACACCTTC
CASSYLTGPNYGYTF
>TRBV12-5|-|TRBJ2-2|-
TGTGCTAGTGGCTCTGCGGGCGGGGAGCTGTTTTTT
CASGSAGGELFF
>TRBV5-1|-|TRBJ1-6|-
TGCGCCAGCAGTAAGGGGCGCGATAATTCACCCCTCCACTTT
CASSKGRDNSPLHF
>TRBV11-2|-|TRBJ1-1|-
TGTGCCAGCAGCTTGGGCAGGGAGAACACTGAAGCTTTCTTT
CASSLGRENTEAFF
>TRBV27|-|TRBJ2-1|TRBD2
TGTGCCAGCAGTTCGACTAGCGGGAGGGGCAATGAGCAGTTCTTC
CASSSTSGRGNEQFF
>TRBV10-2|-|TRBJ2-2|-
TGCGCCAGCAGTGAGATCACCGGGGAGCTGTTTTTT
CASSEITGELFF
>TRBV9|-|TRBJ1-1|-
TGTGCCAGCAGCGTGGGGACGGGTGAAGCTTTCTTT
CASSVGTGEAFF
>TRBV27|-|TRBJ1-5|-
TGTGCCAGCAGCCTCCTTCCTTTTCAGCCCCAGCATTTT
CASSLLPFQPQHF
>TRBV6-7|-|TRBJ2-1|TRBD2
TGTGCCAGCAGTTGGGGGGGGTCTAGCGGGAGTCCTAATGAGCAGTTCTTC
CASSWGGSSGSPNEQFF
>TRBV10-3|-|TRBJ1-4|-
TGTGCCATCAGTGAGTCGGCCGCTAATGAAAAACTGTTTTTT
CAISESAANEKLFF
>TRBV28|-|TRBJ2-7|TRBD2
TGTGCCAGCAGCTATGGGACTAGCGGAACCTACGAGCAGTACTTC
CASSYGTSGTYEQYF
>TRBV7-2|-|TRBJ2-2|-
TGTGCCAGCAGCTTAGGTTCTATGAACACCGGGGAGCTGTTTTTT
CASSLGSMNTGELFF
>TRBV7-9|-|TRBJ2-5|TRBD1
TGTGCCAGCAGCTTAGGGACAGGGGCGATAAAAGAGACCCAGTACTTC
CASSLGTGAIKETQYF
>TRBV5-4|-|TRBJ2-1|TRBD2
TGTGCCAGCAGCTTGGGAGGGACTAGCCGAAATGAGCAGTTCTTC
CASSLGGTSRNEQFF
>TRBV30|-|TRBJ2-1|-
TGTGCCTGGAAACCCTGGGTCGCGGGTGAGCAGTTCTTC
CAWKPWVAGEQFF
>TRBV29-1|-|TRBJ2-7|-
TGCAGCGTTGAGGAGGCTAGCGAGACCTACGAGCAGTACTTC
CSVEEASETYEQYF
>TRBV9|-|TRBJ2-2|TRBD2
TGTGCCAGCAGCGTAGTGTCTAGCGGGAGCACCGGGGAGCTGTTTTTT
CASSVVSSGSTGELFF
>TRBV27|-|TRBJ2-7|TRBD1
TGTGCCAGCAGTTTCTCGGGACAGGGGCTCTCCTACGAGCAGTACTTC
CASSFSGQGLSYEQYF
>TRBV5-1|-|TRBJ2-3|TRBD2
TGCGCCAGCAGCTCTGGTAGGGTTAGCGGGAGAGATACGCAGTATTTT
CASSSGRVSGRDTQYF
>TRBV11-2|-|TRBJ1-1|-
TGTGCCAGCAGCCAATCGCGTGTAATAGGGCTGAACACTGAAGCTTTCTTT
CASSQSRVIGLNTEAFF
>TRBV6-5|-|TRBJ2-1|-
TGTGCCACCGGAATCCACAATGAGCAGTTCTTC
CATGIHNEQFF
>TRBV5-1|once|TRBJ1-5|-
TGCGCCAGCAGCCCCCGGGGTGAAAGCAATCAGCCCCAGCATTTT
CASSPRGESNQPQHF
>TRBV2|-|TRBJ1-2|-
TGTGCCAGCACCGAAGGTCGCTACACCTTC
CASTEGRYTF
>TRBV7-2|-|TRBJ1-3|TRBD1
TGTGCCAGCAGCCAAGGGGTGCAGGGGGGATACACCATATATTTT
CASSQGVQGGYTIYF
>TRBV4-1|-|TRBJ1-1|-
TGCGCCAGCAGCCAAGATCTGGGGAGACAGAACACTGAAGCTTTCTTT
CASSQDLGRQNTEAFF
>TRBV6-5|-|TRBJ2-7|-
TGTGCCAGCAGTTACGGTGGCACCGGCTACGAGCAGTACTTC
CASSYGGTGYEQYF
>TRBV5-6|-|TRBJ1-1|-
TGTGCCAGCAGCTGGCCACGGAACACTGAAGCTTTCTTT
CASSWPRNTEAFF
>TRBV6-1|-|TRBJ2-1|TRBD1
TGTGCCAGTACCCGGGACAGGGGTTACAATGAGCAGTTCTTC
CASTRDRGYNEQFF